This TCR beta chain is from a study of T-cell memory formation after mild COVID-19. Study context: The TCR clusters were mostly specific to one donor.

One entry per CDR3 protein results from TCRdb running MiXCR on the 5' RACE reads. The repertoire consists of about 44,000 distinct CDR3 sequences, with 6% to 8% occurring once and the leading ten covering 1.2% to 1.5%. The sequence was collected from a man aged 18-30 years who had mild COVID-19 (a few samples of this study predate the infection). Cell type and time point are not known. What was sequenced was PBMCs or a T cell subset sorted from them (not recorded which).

The CDR3 region has the DNA TGCAGTGCTAGCCCGGGGGGGCGAGAGACCCAGTACTTC. Encoded protein: CSASPGGRETQYF. This chain joins TRBV20-1 and TRBJ2-5; 8 bases map to TRBD2. V lost 3 bases to trimming and J lost 4 bases; unmatched junction nucleotides: 4. The germline CDR1 and CDR2 sequences are DFQATT and SNEGSKA (reference sequence). There are 13 residues in the CDR3.